This T cell receptor (beta chain) was obtained from a study of graft-versus-host responses after intestinal transplantation. Study context: As for transplant type, recipients had multivisceral, liver-intestinal, or isolated intestinal grafts. The whole recipient group had anti-thymocyte globulin induction followed by tacrolimus and steroids for approximately three years.

On this clone: Its cognate antigen is unknown.

CDR1 and CDR2 from the germline V gene are MNHNY and SVGAGI (reference sequence). CDR3 length equals 16 residues. With 4 bases removed from V and 7 bases from J, the gap between germline ends came to 20 bases. General study results and limits: The presence of high graft-versus-host to host-versus-graft clonal ratios in allografts characterized patients with graft-donor T cell macrochimerism. Researchers found GvH clones in recipient marrow, and some showed up first in ileum or blood.

The repertoire was sequenced with immunoSEQ multiplex PCR; TCRdb's copy has only in-frame clones and lacks some. Among fewer than 85,000 clones listed, more than 80% were seen once. This chain uses TRBV6-6 with TRBJ1-3, with D uncertain. Here the sequenced sample was unstimulated CD8+ T cells sorted from spleen or lymph node cells, taken before intestinal transplant. The TCR comes from a human donor who received an intestinal transplant. DNA of the CDR3: TGTGCCAGCAGTTTCCTCCTAAGCGGGCATAACAACACCATATATTTT. It translates to CASSFLLSGHNNTIYF.